This T cell receptor beta chain was retrieved from a study of neoadjuvant anti-PD-1 for oral cavity cancer. The overall study: Before surgery, most patients got three to four biweekly 3 mg/kg nivolumab doses. Patients without progression got a fourth dose around day 43.

The CDR3 consists of 15 residues. V trimming: 2 bases; J trimming: 0 bases; junction bases outside the gene matches: 3. Per germline, CDR1 SNHLY and CDR2 FYNNEI. Time point of the sample: after neoadjuvant nivolumab, at surgical resection. Patients were newly diagnosed with stage II-IVA oral cavity squamous cell carcinoma without prior systemic or radiation treatment. No culture or expansion preceded analysis of these blood cells. Only in-frame clones appear in the TCRdb table, and some are missing; sequencing was by immunoSEQ multiplex PCR. This table has more than 25,000 clones, 80% appearing once. The source of this sequence is a person between 35 and 79 years old with oral cavity squamous cell carcinoma. V gene TRBV2 combines with J gene TRBJ2-7; 8 nucleotides align to TRBD2. Here the sequenced sample was PBMCs, taken after nivolumab (anti-PD-1) treatment. CDR3 DNA: TGTGCCAGCAGTGAAACGGGGGGGAGCTCCTACGAGCAGTACTTC. Amino acids: CASSETGGSSYEQYF.